This T cell receptor beta chain was identified during a study of cytomegalovirus exposure and HLA in healthy donors. Study-wide findings and caveats: Across donors, presence/absence analyses took sequencing depth to be roughly uniform. Usually a TCR sequence was rare, but some public TCRs were found in many donors.

Use of 60 Vbeta and 13 Jbeta primers characterized the PCR. Authors' processing steps: About 11 million of the 80 million or so unique TCR beta chains counted in a later analysis were shared. Repertoires were generated with immunoSEQ multiplex PCR, while TCRdb's copy carries only in-frame clones and drops some. V, J and clone size are those of that table, while D and trimming were read from the DNA. The sample lists 58,000 or so clones, roughly 73% occurring once. Worth noting for this clone: The antigen remains unidentified.

From germline, CDR1 is MNHEY and CDR2 SMNVEV (reference sequence). The CDR3 consists of 17 residues. The V gene end was trimmed by 5 bases and the J gene end by 2 bases; junction bases not matched to a gene: 13. The sequencing sample was made of PBMCs. The receptor's source is a woman between 40 and 50 years old in good health and CMV-seropositive. The chain links TRBV27 to TRBJ1-2; TRBD1 matches 8 bases. The CDR3: CASSPPPRQGWNYGYTF. CDR3 nucleotide sequence: TGTGCCAGCAGTCCCCCCCCTCGACAGGGGTGGAACTATGGCTACACCTTC.